The 4 T cell receptor beta chains presented below share a single source sample, sequenced in a study of response to subunit inactivated influenza vaccine. TCRdb independently ran MiXCR on the RT-PCR reads; one entry per CDR3 protein. The profile shows under 800,000 distinct CDR3 sequences, approximately 15% of them singletons. Sample: PBMCs from blood, taken approximately 15 days before vaccination. The receptors come from a man aged 45-65 years who received an inactivated influenza vaccine.

In its sample, this clonotype was seen a few times. The chain is built from TRBV10-3 and TRBJ1-1; TRBD1 aligns across 7 bases. V was pared by 3 bases and J by 4 bases, with 8 bases of the junction left unmatched. The CDR3 loop spans 15 amino acids. Per germline, CDR1 ENHRY and CDR2 SYGVKD. CDR3 in amino acids: CAISETGDLPTEAFF. CDR3 nucleotides: TGTGCCATCAGTGAAACAGGGGACCTACCCACTGAAGCTTTCTTT.

The chain couples TRBV7-9 to TRBJ2-3, with D tentatively TRBD2 (7 bases). Trimming removed 5 bases from V and 6 bases from J, with 21 bases in between. CDR3 size: 16 residues. Germline lookup yields CDR1 SEHNR and CDR2 FQNEAQ (reference sequence). CDR3 DNA sequence: TGTGCCAGCAGCCGGGTCTTCCGGGGGGCCTTTGATACGCAGTATTTT. Translated, it gives CASSRVFRGAFDTQYF.

The chain employs TRBV19 and TRBJ2-7; no definite D call. Germline V CDR1 and CDR2: LNHDA, SQIVND (reference sequence). The germline V and J ends were trimmed by 2 bases and 3 bases, with 17 bases remaining between them. The CDR3 is 16 amino acids. The CDR3 DNA is TGTGCCAGTAGTATAACGACTCCTCGCTACAACTACGAGCAGTACTTC. It codes for CASSITTPRYNYEQYF.

This clonotype was seen only a few times. This chain connects TRBV7-8 to TRBJ2-5; 7 bases align to TRBD1. There are 15 residues in the CDR3. Germline CDR1 SGHVS, CDR2 FQNEAQ. V gave up 5 bases and J gave up 5 bases; unmatched junction bases: 11. CDR3 residues: CASSAGTARPETQYF. In DNA, the CDR3 is TGTGCCAGCAGCGCTGGGACAGCCAGGCCGGAGACCCAGTACTTC.